A single sample gave rise to the 10 T cell receptor beta chains below, sequenced in a study of blood T cell repertoires in COVID-19. Data came from immunoSEQ multiplex PCR; TCRdb stores just in-frame clones and leaves some out. Of roughly 200,000 clones listed, 86% were seen once; the top ten hold about 4%. Sequences were obtained from PBMCs or T cells enriched from blood (not recorded which). Receptor source: a woman in her 40s with acute COVID-19.

The genes are TRBV18 and TRBJ2-3; TRBD1 matches at 9 bases. With 3 bases clipped from V and 2 bases from J, the junction kept 3 bases outside the gene matches. This CDR3 contains 15 residues. The germline CDR1 and CDR2 sequences are KGHSH and LQKENI. CDR3 sequence reads: CASSPGTGFTDTQYF. CDR3 bases: TGTGCCAGCTCACCGGGGACAGGGTTCACAGATACGCAGTATTTT.

This clone has only one observation. The rearrangement uses TRBV21-1 and TRBJ1-5; TRBD1 reflects the table's D call only, with no check against the DNA. TRBV21-1 is assigned pseudogene status. This CDR3 region has 18 residues. The CDR3, as DNA: TGTGCCAGCAGCAATGCTCTATCGGGACAGGGGGCTGGTCAGCCCCAGCATTTT. As protein: CASSNALSGQGAGQPQHF.

The V call is TRBV7-9, the J call TRBJ1-2; D is uncertain. The V end was cut by 5 bases, the J end by 2 bases, with 9 bases between. CDR1 SEHNR and CDR2 FQNEAQ come from the germline V gene (reference sequence). This CDR3 comprises 13 residues. CDR3 nucleotide sequence: TGTGCCAGCAGCGATACAGAAAACTATGGCTACACCTTC. Translated, it gives CASSDTENYGYTF.

The table lists this clone with a few counts. The chain combines TRBV2 with TRBJ2-3; D uncertain. This CDR3 contains 14 residues. V was shortened by 8 bases and J by 2 bases, with 14 bases between the two germline ends. Germline V gene lookup returns CDR1 SNHLY and CDR2 FYNNEI. As DNA, the CDR3 is TGTGCCAGCGTTCCTCCCCCTAACACAGATACGCAGTATTTT. This encodes CASVPPPNTDTQYF.

Notes on this clone: The same CDR3 also results from other DNA sequences found in this sample. The V call is TRBV2, the J call TRBJ1-1, with TRBD1 as a possible D gene (5 bases). The V and J ends lost 4 bases and 1 base respectively, with 7 bases between them. The CDR3 has 13 residues. The V gene's germline CDR1 is SNHLY and CDR2 FYNNEI. The CDR3 coding sequence is TGTGCCAGCAGTGTCCAGGGGAACACTGAAGCTTTCTTT. Translating it yields CASSVQGNTEAFF.

Only one count was recorded for this clone. The chain links TRBV9 to TRBJ2-3; D might be TRBD1 (5 bases). Germline V CDR1 and CDR2: SGDLS, YYNGEE. This CDR3 has 15 residues. V shed 2 bases and J shed 0 bases, with 10 bases lying between them. As DNA, the CDR3 is TGTGCCAGCAGCGTTGACAGCCCTAGCACAGATACGCAGTATTTT. It specifies CASSVDSPSTDTQYF.

This clone was recorded once. The chain joins TRBV7-2 to TRBJ2-5, with TRBD1 matching over 8 bases. The CDR3 length is 15 residues. Looked up from germline, CDR1 is SGHTA and CDR2 is FQGNSA. With 5 bases clipped from V and 5 bases from J, the junction kept 10 bases outside the gene matches. Written as DNA, the CDR3 is TGTGCCAGCAGCCCCCGGACAGGGCGAGGCGAGACCCAGTACTTC. Its protein is CASSPRTGRGETQYF.

This clone was counted only a few times. J is TRBJ2-1 and V is TRBV6-6, with 10 bases identical to TRBD1. J gave up 3 bases and V 5 bases, and 10 bases lay outside the gene matches. The V gene's germline CDR1 is MNHNY and CDR2 SVGAGI (reference sequence). The length of the CDR3 is 17 residues. DNA of the CDR3: TGTGCCAGCAGTCCACCCGGGACAGGGGTGAGCTACAATGAGCAGTTCTTC. Its translation: CASSPPGTGVSYNEQFF.

The J gene is TRBJ1-5, the V gene TRBV9, with TRBD1 identical over 8 bases. Germline CDR1 is SGDLS and CDR2 is YYNGEE. After removal of 3 bases from V and 6 bases from J, the junction contained 5 bases not matched to a gene. This CDR3 comprises 14 residues. The CDR3, as DNA: TGTGCCAGCAGCGCAACAGGGGGACTTCAGCCCCAGCATTTT. The encoded protein is CASSATGGLQPQHF.

The V call is TRBV15, the J call TRBJ1-2; no clear D gene. The CDR3 covers 15 residues. V was pared by 3 bases and J by 4 bases, with 15 bases between. Looked up from germline, CDR1 is LNHNV and CDR2 is YYDKDF (reference sequence). As DNA, the CDR3 is TGTGCCACCAGCAGCACGGGTACCGGAGGCTATGGCTACACCTTC. Amino acid sequence: CATSSTGTGGYGYTF.